These 22 T cell receptor beta chains originate from one sample sequenced in a study of identical twins. TCRdb re-analysed the 5' RACE reads in MiXCR, keeping a single row per CDR3 protein. Found here are just over 500,000 distinct CDR3 sequences, under 25% of them singletons; the top ten hold 0.75% to 0.95%. A further study also used this sample, focusing on T cells expressing NK-cell markers.

The sequenced sample was CD4+ T cells sorted from blood. The source of these receptors is a young woman in good health.

The genes are TRBV20-1 and TRBJ2-7; the match to TRBD2 covers 8 bases. This CDR3 spans 13 amino acids. Germline CDR1 reads DFQATT; CDR2 reads SNEGSKA (reference sequence). V dropped 6 bases and J dropped 6; count of bases not matched to a gene: 10. The chain's CDR3 is CSARDLLAGEQYF. DNA for the CDR3: TGCAGTGCCCGAGACCTCCTAGCGGGCGAGCAGTACTTC.

V usage is TRBV27 and J usage is TRBJ2-2; TRBD2 matches at 12 bases. Germline CDR1 reads MNHEY; CDR2 reads SMNVEV (reference sequence). The trim removed 6 bases at V and 1 base at J, leaving 3 bases unmatched. The CDR3 length is 16 residues. CDR3 bases: TGTGCCAGCAGACAGACTAGCGGGGGGAACACCGGGGAGCTGTTTTTT. Its translation is CASRQTSGGNTGELFF.

This sequence joins TRBV7-2 and TRBJ2-3; D unresolved. V shed 6 bases and J shed 1 base, with 11 bases lying between them. This CDR3 contains 14 residues. The germline CDR1 and CDR2 sequences are SGHTA and FQGNSA. This CDR3 is CASSRWAGTDTQYF. The DNA for the CDR3 is TGTGCCAGCAGTCGGTGGGCCGGCACAGATACGCAGTATTTT. The entire variable domain, with the rest obtained from reference TRBV7-2 and TRBJ2-3, is as follows: GAGVSQSPSNKVTEKGKDVELRCDPISGHTALYWYRQSLGQGLEFLIYFQGNSAPDKSGLPSDRFSAERTGGSVSTLTIQRTQQEDSAVYLCASSRWAGTDTQYFGPGTRLTVL.

The J gene is TRBJ2-7, the V gene TRBV10-3, with 7 positions matching TRBD1. The CDR3 loop spans 13 amino acids. The germline gives CDR1 ENHRY, CDR2 SYGVKD. V lost 2 bases to trimming and J lost 5 bases; unmatched junction nucleotides: 3. The CDR3 DNA follows: TGTGCCATCAGTGAGACAGGGGCCCACGAGCAGTACTTC. This encodes CAISETGAHEQYF.

This clonotype was seen at least ten times. The chain recombines TRBV29-1 with TRBJ2-3; weak D call: TRBD1 (5 bases). The CDR3 is 13 residues long. CDR1 is SQVTM and CDR2 is ANQGSEA in the germline V gene. With 4 bases removed from V and 2 bases from J, the gap between germline ends came to 10 bases. For the CDR3, the DNA is TGCAGCGTTGGTAGGGGCTCCACAGATACGCAGTATTTT. Protein sequence: CSVGRGSTDTQYF.

The rearrangement links TRBV7-9 to TRBJ1-1; D ambiguous. CDR3 length: 15 residues. Germline V gene lookup returns CDR1 SEHNR and CDR2 FQNEAQ (reference sequence). The V gene lost 1 base and the J gene lost 3 bases, with 12 bases spanning the gap. CDR3 nucleotide sequence: TGTGCCAGCAGCTTAGGGGGAGCCAGCTACACTGAAGCTTTCTTT. It encodes CASSLGGASYTEAFF.

The rearrangement joins TRBV2 to TRBJ2-5; 8 bases agree with TRBD1. The CDR3 is 14 amino acids. Germline V CDR1 and CDR2: SNHLY, FYNNEI. V was pared by 6 bases and J by 5 bases, with 8 bases of the junction left unmatched. Here the CDR3 DNA reads TGTGCCAGCAGATTTCAGGGGGCGGTGGAGACCCAGTACTTC. This codes for CASRFQGAVETQYF.

The V and J genes are TRBV20-1 and TRBJ2-3; D might be TRBD1 or TRBD2, each matching 5 bases. V was cut by 6 bases and J by 2 bases, with 18 bases left in between. Per germline, CDR1 DFQATT and CDR2 SNEGSKA (reference sequence). The CDR3 extends over 15 amino acids. This chain's CDR3 is CSAHPRDGDTDTQYF. DNA of the CDR3: TGCAGTGCGCATCCCCGGGACGGAGACACAGATACGCAGTATTTT.

The chain employs TRBV6-5 and TRBJ2-1, with 7 bases aligning to TRBD1. CDR1 is MNHEY and CDR2 is SVGAGI in the germline V gene. Trimming at V came to 1 base and at J to 7 bases, leaving 4 bases not matched to a gene. The CDR3 has 14 amino acids. The CDR3 loop reads CASSYLTGLNEQFF. Written as DNA, the CDR3 is TGTGCCAGCAGTTACTTGACAGGGTTGAATGAGCAGTTCTTC.

This clonotype was detected only a few times. V gene TRBV7-3 combines with J gene TRBJ2-7; D is ambiguous. Between the trimmed V and J ends, which lost 6 bases and 2 bases, there was a span of 14 bases. Germline values: CDR1 SGHTA, CDR2 FQGTGA. This CDR3 spans 14 amino acids. This CDR3 is CASSLPVITYEQYF. In nucleotides, the CDR3 is TGTGCCAGCAGTCTCCCCGTCATCACCTACGAGCAGTACTTC. Full variable domain (outside the CDR3, taken from reference TRBV7-3 and TRBJ2-7): GAGVSQTPSNKVTEKGKYVELRCDPISGHTALYWYRQSLGQGPEFLIYFQGTGAADDSGLPNDRFFAVRPEGSVSTLKIQRTERGDSAVYLCASSLPVITYEQYFGPGTRLTVT.

This clonotype occurred a few times. The V and J genes are TRBV12-3 or TRBV12-4 and TRBJ2-7; no clear D gene. CDR3 length equals 12 residues. V was clipped by 5 bases and J by 3 bases, with 8 bases between them. The CDR3 loop reads CASSDLIYEQYF. Written as DNA, the CDR3 is TGTGCCAGCAGTGACTTGATCTACGAGCAGTACTTC.

V is TRBV7-6 and J is TRBJ2-3, with unresolved D. Germline V gene lookup returns CDR1 SGHVS and CDR2 FNYEAQ. The CDR3 has 14 residues. V lost 1 base and J lost 2, with 7 bases in between. CDR3 region: CASSLEYATDTQYF. DNA for the CDR3: TGTGCCAGCAGCTTAGAGTACGCCACAGATACGCAGTATTTT.

This clonotype was seen more than once but under ten times. The chain joins TRBV2 to TRBJ2-4, with D possibly called TRBD1 or TRBD2 (6 bases each). The CDR3 contains 15 residues. From germline, CDR1 is SNHLY and CDR2 FYNNEI. Trimming took off 7 bases at V and 5 bases at J, with 18 bases between the two ends. The CDR3 DNA reads TGTGCCAGCATAACCCGGGTCGGGGGCCAAAACATTCAGTACTTC. Translated, it gives CASITRVGGQNIQYF.

The gene calls are TRBV20-1 and TRBJ2-5; TRBD2 aligns across 10 bases. The CDR3 runs 16 residues. Unmatched junction bases numbered 6, after V lost 1 base and J lost 1 base. Germline assignment: CDR1 DFQATT and CDR2 SNEGSKA (reference sequence). Written as DNA, the CDR3 is TGCAGTGCTAGAGGTCTCCTAGCGGGAGTCCAAGAGACCCAGTACTTC. This sequence encodes CSARGLLAGVQETQYF.

Remarks on this clonotype: The junction departs from the called germline gene at one end, perhaps through a read error. The V call is TRBV7-9, the J call TRBJ1-2, with a tentative D call TRBD1 (5 bases). The CDR3 is 15 amino acids. CDR1 is SEHNR, CDR2 FQNEAQ, per germline (reference sequence). The CDR3 loop is CASSPGGGLITGCTF. In nucleotides, the CDR3 is TGTGCCAGCAGCCCCGGCGGGGGACTCATCACCGGCTGCACCTTC.

This clonotype has a handful of counts. The V call is TRBV7-2, the J call TRBJ1-2, with 8 bases matching TRBD1. Germline-derived CDR1 and CDR2 are SGHTA and FQGNSA. The junction had 12 bases not matched to a gene; V was cut back by 4 bases and J by 8 bases. The CDR3 runs 15 residues. The CDR3 loop reads CASSWTLDRGKGYTF. DNA for the CDR3: TGTGCCAGCAGCTGGACTCTCGACAGGGGAAAAGGCTACACCTTC.

For this clonotype: The junction departs from the called germline gene at one end, perhaps through a read error. V and J are TRBV5-1 and TRBJ2-1; D assignment may be TRBD1 or TRBD2 (5 bases each). This CDR3 region has 15 residues. Germline lookup yields CDR1 SGHRS and CDR2 YFSETQ. The CDR3, as DNA: TGCGCCAGCTGCTTAACGGGGCCCATCTACAATGAGCAGTTCTTC. The encoded protein is CASCLTGPIYNEQFF.

The chain is built from TRBV20-1 and TRBJ2-5; D not certain. Trimming removed 2 bases from V and 2 bases from J, with 9 bases in between. CDR1 is DFQATT, CDR2 SNEGSKA, per germline (reference sequence). This CDR3 has 13 amino acids. As DNA, the CDR3 is TGCAGTGCTAGAAGTTATCGGCAAGAGACCCAGTACTTC. This gives the protein CSARSYRQETQYF.

The chain uses TRBV21-1 and TRBJ2-1. TRBV21-1 is designated a pseudogene. This CDR3 has 12 amino acids. This CDR3 reads CASSPRRNEQFF. The DNA for the CDR3 is TGTGCCAGCAGCCCGCGACGGAATGAGCAGTTCTTC.

This chain connects TRBV18 to TRBJ2-7; D not certain. The CDR3 covers 14 residues. The germline V gene encodes CDR1 KGHSH and CDR2 LQKENI. V lost 3 bases, J lost 5 bases, and 14 bases lay in between. CDR3 DNA sequence: TGTGCCAGCTCACCCCACCTGGGCGTCCACGAGCAGTACTTC. It encodes CASSPHLGVHEQYF.

The genes are TRBV20-1 and TRBJ1-5; TRBD1 matches 7 bases. J gave up 3 bases and V 6 bases, and 5 bases lay outside the gene matches. Germline-derived CDR1 and CDR2 are DFQATT and SNEGSKA (reference sequence). The CDR3 spans 13 residues. CDR3 nucleotides: TGCAGTGCAGAAGACAGGGACAATCAGCCCCAGCATTTT. Its translation: CSAEDRDNQPQHF.

The V and J genes are TRBV5-1 and TRBJ2-3; D unresolved. The length of the CDR3 is 13 residues. Germline V gene sequence: CDR1 SGHRS, CDR2 YFSETQ. Trimming took 0 bases from V and 5 from J, leaving 7 bases between them. CDR3 protein: CASSLGVEDTQYF. CDR3 DNA: TGCGCCAGCAGCTTGGGGGTCGAAGATACGCAGTATTTT.